A single sample gave rise to the 22 T cell receptor beta chains below, sequenced in a study of CD8 T cells in Susac syndrome. With random hexamers, reverse transcription was performed on about 0.5 to 1 ug of RNA. MiXCR, applied by TCRdb to the immunoSEQ multiplex PCR reads, yields one record per CDR3 protein. The repertoire consists of some 200,000 distinct CDR3 sequences, with more than 85% occurring once and the leading ten covering 0.15% to 0.2%. The sample comprised CD8+ T cells from PBMCs. Receptors were obtained from a human donor with Susac syndrome.

V gene TRBV27 combines with J gene TRBJ2-7; TRBD2 aligns across 7 bases. CDR3 size: 14 residues. Per germline, CDR1 MNHEY and CDR2 SMNVEV (reference sequence). Unmatched junction bases numbered 5, after V lost 3 bases and J lost 3 bases. This CDR3 reads CASSLGGAVYEQYF. The CDR3 nucleotides are TGTGCCAGCAGTTTGGGAGGGGCGGTCTACGAGCAGTACTTC.

V usage is TRBV30 and J usage is TRBJ1-5; no firm D call. V lost 2 bases and J lost 0, with 14 bases in between. CDR1 GTSNPN and CDR2 SVGIG come from the germline V gene (reference sequence). The length of the CDR3 is 16 residues. In nucleotides, the CDR3 is TGTGCCTGGAGTACTGGAACACTCTATAGCAATCAGCCCCAGCATTTT. As protein: CAWSTGTLYSNQPQHF.

V gene TRBV7-9 combines with J gene TRBJ2-7; possibly TRBD2 for D (5 bases). CDR1 SEHNR and CDR2 FQNEAQ come from the germline V gene (reference sequence). Between the trimmed V and J ends, which lost 4 bases and 7 bases, there was a span of 17 bases. The CDR3 has 14 amino acids. The CDR3 sequence: CASSYDLESGEQYF. The CDR3 DNA follows: TGTGCCAGCAGCTACGACTTGGAGAGCGGTGAGCAGTACTTC.

The V call is TRBV4-1, the J call TRBJ2-7; TRBD2 might be the D (6 bases). Per the germline V gene, CDR1 is MGHRA and CDR2 is YSYEKL. V lost 4 bases, J lost 0 bases, and 10 bases lay in between. CDR3 length equals 14 residues. CDR3 residues: CASSRLGSSYEQYF. The CDR3 DNA reads as TGCGCCAGCAGCCGACTAGGGAGCTCCTACGAGCAGTACTTC.

The V and J genes are TRBV29-1 and TRBJ2-1; 9 nucleotides line up with TRBD1. Trimming took 7 bases from V and 5 from J; bases not matched to a gene: 6. Germline values: CDR1 SQVTM, CDR2 ANQGSEA. This CDR3 is 13 amino acids long. The DNA for the CDR3 is TGCAGCGGGGACAGGGTAAAAAACAATGAGCAGTTCTTC. Amino acid sequence: CSGDRVKNNEQFF.

The chain uses TRBV27 and TRBJ1-1, with D unresolved. CDR3 length: 13 amino acids. The germline gives CDR1 MNHEY, CDR2 SMNVEV (reference sequence). Trimming left V 3 bases short and J 5 bases short, with 10 bases between. The CDR3 coding sequence is TGTGCCAGCAGTTTCCGGGGTTCGACTGAAGCTTTCTTT. Its protein product is CASSFRGSTEAFF.

CDR3 in amino acids: CASGKSTRRYEQYF. Written as DNA, the CDR3 is TGTGCCAGCGGCAAGTCGACCCGACGCTACGAGCAGTACTTC. The chain carries TRBV6-2 or TRBV6-3 and TRBJ2-7; D remains ambiguous. The CDR3 runs to 14 residues. Germline lookup yields CDR1 MNHEY and CDR2 SVGEGT. Trimming left V 8 bases short and J 3 bases short, with 17 bases between.

The V and J genes are TRBV14 and TRBJ1-4; 7 nucleotides align to TRBD1. CDR1 and CDR2 (germline): SGHDN, FVKESK. With 1 base clipped from V and 5 bases from J, the junction kept 4 bases outside the gene matches. The CDR3 is 15 amino acids. The CDR3 here is CASSQGDRSNEKLFF. Here the CDR3 DNA reads TGTGCCAGCAGCCAAGGGGACAGATCCAATGAAAAACTGTTTTTT.

The table lists this clonotype with a few counts. V gene TRBV30 combines with J gene TRBJ1-1; D not certain. The CDR3 is 11 residues long. Germline CDR1 and CDR2: GTSNPN and SVGIG (reference sequence). The ends were cut back, 5 bases at V and 2 bases at J, with 6 bases in the middle. In DNA form, the CDR3 reads TGTGCCTGGGACGGCAACACTGAAGCTTTCTTT. Amino acid sequence: CAWDGNTEAFF.

This clonotype has only one observation. The V call is TRBV24-1, the J call TRBJ2-2, with a possible D match to TRBD2 (5 bases). Germline CDR1 and CDR2: KGHDR and SFDVKD. The CDR3 runs to 12 residues. Trimming left V 6 bases short and J 5 bases short, with 6 bases between. The CDR3 here is CATSPGTGELFF. CDR3 DNA: TGTGCCACCAGTCCGGGGACCGGGGAGCTGTTTTTT.

V usage is TRBV29-1 and J usage is TRBJ2-1; D is ambiguous. Germline CDR1 and CDR2: SQVTM and ANQGSEA. Deletions cut 7 bases from V and 0 bases from J, with 22 bases between. The CDR3 runs 17 residues. CDR3 DNA sequence: TGCAGCGGGAGACAAAAGAACCCCACGAGCTCCTACAATGAGCAGTTCTTC. This gives the protein CSGRQKNPTSSYNEQFF.

This chain links TRBV10-2 with TRBJ2-3, with a tentative D call TRBD1 (6 bases). From germline, CDR1 is WSHSY and CDR2 SAAADI. This CDR3 has 14 amino acids. Trimming removed 8 bases from V and 2 bases from J, with 14 bases in between. For the CDR3, the DNA is TGCGCCAGCCGAACTATGGGACACACAGATACGCAGTATTTT. Encoded protein: CASRTMGHTDTQYF.

This rearrangement joins TRBV28 to TRBJ2-2; 10 nucleotides line up with TRBD1. The germline gives CDR1 MDHEN, CDR2 SYDVKM. The junction had 7 bases not matched to a gene; V was cut back by 7 bases and J by 5 bases. The CDR3 has 15 amino acids. CDR3 amino acids: CASNIGGQGTGELFF. The CDR3 nucleotides read TGTGCCAGCAACATAGGGGGACAGGGGACCGGGGAGCTGTTTTTT.

The V and J genes are TRBV29-1 and TRBJ2-7; the match to TRBD2 covers 11 bases. CDR3 size: 15 residues. J was trimmed by 0 bases and V by 0 bases; bases with no gene match: 1. The germline CDR1 and CDR2 sequences are SQVTM and ANQGSEA. CDR3 sequence: CSVEDGTSGSYEQYF. The CDR3 DNA follows: TGCAGCGTTGAAGATGGGACTAGCGGCTCCTACGAGCAGTACTTC.

This rearrangement joins TRBV3-1 to TRBJ2-7; D uncertain. Deletions cut 0 bases from V and 7 bases from J, with 13 bases between. CDR1 LGHDT and CDR2 YNNKEL come from the germline V gene (reference sequence). This CDR3 has 14 residues. The CDR3 here is CASSQDRPTREQYF. CDR3 nucleotides: TGTGCCAGCAGCCAAGATAGGCCGACCAGGGAGCAGTACTTC.

In nucleotides, the CDR3 is TGTGCCAGCAGCCTCAGGGTTTTCGGTACCTACGAGCAGTACTTC. It is translated as CASSLRVFGTYEQYF. The genes are TRBV14 and TRBJ2-7, with D perhaps matching TRBD1 (5 bases). CDR1 SGHDN and CDR2 FVKESK come from the germline V gene. The length of the CDR3 is 15 residues. V was cut by 4 bases and J by 2 bases, with 15 bases left in between.

This clonotype was seen a few times. The chain carries TRBV27 and TRBJ2-1; 9 bases are a match to TRBD2. V shed 5 bases, J shed 7 bases, and the junction held 6 bases outside the gene matches. This CDR3 contains 14 residues. CDR1 and CDR2 from the germline V gene are MNHEY and SMNVEV (reference sequence). In DNA, the CDR3 is TGTGCCAGCAGTCAAGGGCTAGCGGGAAATGAGCAGTTCTTC. Encoded protein: CASSQGLAGNEQFF.

The CDR3 sequence is CASSVVSGELFF. The CDR3 nucleotides read TGTGCCAGCAGCGTAGTATCCGGGGAGCTGTTTTTT. The chain has TRBV9 and TRBJ2-2; D remains ambiguous. Germline values: CDR1 SGDLS, CDR2 YYNGEE. The CDR3 contains 12 residues. With 0 bases removed from V and 6 bases from J, the gap between germline ends came to 3 bases.

The V gene is TRBV7-9, the J gene TRBJ2-7; TRBD2 aligns across 11 bases. The CDR3 sequence is 14 residues long. Losses at the gene ends were 4 bases for V and 3 bases for J; bases not matched to a gene: 2. Germline assignment: CDR1 SEHNR and CDR2 FQNEAQ (reference sequence). The CDR3 nucleotides read TGTGCCAGCAGCTCTAGCGGGAGGTACTACGAGCAGTACTTC. This translates into CASSSSGRYYEQYF.

This chain uses TRBV11-2 with TRBJ2-3; unclear D gene. Germline CDR1 SGHAT, CDR2 FQNNGV. The CDR3 has 14 amino acids. V dropped 6 bases and J dropped 0 bases, with 10 bases sitting between them. CDR3 DNA: TGTGCCAGCAGGAAGGTCTTTAGCACAGATACGCAGTATTTT. Translation: CASRKVFSTDTQYF.

The rearrangement links TRBV5-1 to TRBJ1-4; 7 nucleotides match TRBD1. This CDR3 region has 17 residues. Germline V gene sequence: CDR1 SGHRS, CDR2 YFSETQ. V shed 1 base, J shed 0 bases, and the junction held 6 bases outside the gene matches. CDR3 sequence (DNA): TGCGCCAGCAGCTTGAGGGGGCAAGTCGCAACTAATGAAAAACTGTTTTTT. It codes for CASSLRGQVATNEKLFF.

This clonotype was detected only once. The chain couples TRBV18 to TRBJ1-4; D perhaps matches TRBD1 (6 bases). The V gene lost 0 bases and the J gene lost 5 bases, with 13 bases spanning the gap. The germline V gene encodes CDR1 KGHSH and CDR2 LQKENI. This CDR3 is built from 16 residues. The CDR3 DNA reads TGTGCCAGCTCACCACCTTTGACAGGCCTAAATGAAAAACTGTTTTTT. Translated, it gives CASSPPLTGLNEKLFF. The complete variable domain, with remaining parts taken from reference TRBV18 and TRBJ1-4, reads NAGVMQNPRHLVRRRGQEARLRCSPMKGHSHVYWYRQLPEEGLKFMVYLQKENIIDESGMPKERFSAEFPKEGPSILRIQQVVRGDSAAYFCASSPPLTGLNEKLFFGSGTQLSVL.